Below are 26 T cell receptor beta chains sequenced from a single sample in a study of siplizumab effects on memory and regulatory T cells. The method was immunoSEQ multiplex PCR; TCRdb's version includes in-frame clones alone and lacks a portion of them. The data show tens of thousands of clones, roughly 96% seen once. The sequenced sample consisted of naive CD8+ T cells sorted from blood. These receptors were collected from a human donor in good health.

The gene calls are TRBV27 and TRBJ1-2; 10 nucleotides agree with TRBD1. The V gene end was trimmed by 8 bases and the J gene end by 4 bases; junction bases not matched to a gene: 10. The CDR3 sequence is 15 residues long. Germline assignment: CDR1 MNHEY and CDR2 SMNVEV (reference sequence). CDR3 sequence reads: CASVPGQGEGYGYTF. Here the CDR3 DNA reads TGTGCCAGCGTGCCCGGACAGGGGGAAGGCTATGGCTACACCTTC.

The gene calls are TRBV29-1 and TRBJ1-2; the D gene is possibly TRBD1 (5 bases). The CDR3 contains 14 residues. Looked up from germline, CDR1 is SQVTM and CDR2 is ANQGSEA. V was pared by 0 bases and J by 2 bases, with 10 bases between. CDR3 region: CSVEDLWGNYGYTF. CDR3 DNA: TGCAGCGTTGAAGATCTTTGGGGCAACTATGGCTACACCTTC.

This clone is a singleton in its sample. V gene TRBV9 combines with J gene TRBJ2-1, with 8 bases lining up with TRBD2. The V segment lost 6 bases and the J segment 5 bases; nucleotides outside the gene matches: 4. Looked up from germline, CDR1 is SGDLS and CDR2 is YYNGEE. CDR3 length: 13 residues. The CDR3 DNA follows: TGTGCCAGCAACGGCGGGGGGAACAATGAGCAGTTCTTC. Amino acids: CASNGGGNNEQFF.

The chain recombines TRBV30 with TRBJ2-7; TRBD2 is a possible D gene (6 bases). This CDR3 spans 16 amino acids. The germline V gene encodes CDR1 GTSNPN and CDR2 SVGIG (reference sequence). V was clipped by 1 base and J by 0 bases, with 16 bases between them. The CDR3 DNA reads TGTGCCTGGAGTGGGATCTGGGAGGTTGACTCCTACGAGCAGTACTTC. Translated: CAWSGIWEVDSYEQYF.

CDR3 in DNA: TGCAGCGTCAACACAGGGACCGGGGAGCTGTTTTTT. Its translation: CSVNTGTGELFF. The genes are TRBV29-1 and TRBJ2-2; tentatively, D is TRBD1 (6 bases). The germline CDR1 and CDR2 sequences are SQVTM and ANQGSEA. The CDR3 is 12 residues long. With 6 bases removed from V and 5 bases from J, the gap between germline ends came to 10 bases.

This clone was seen just once. V usage is TRBV4-3 and J usage is TRBJ1-5; 10 bases match TRBD1. Germline assignment: CDR1 LGHNA and CDR2 YSLEER. The CDR3 extends over 16 amino acids. Trimming removed 0 bases from V and 2 bases from J; junction bases left unmatched: 1. In nucleotides, the CDR3 is TGCGCCAGCAGCCAAGACGGGACAGGGGGCAATCAGCCCCAGCATTTT. Protein: CASSQDGTGGNQPQHF.

This clone was found once. The chain employs TRBV4-1 and TRBJ2-7; D is unresolved. This CDR3 is built from 13 residues. Trimming took off 0 bases at V and 1 base at J, with 4 bases between the two ends. Germline CDR1 and CDR2: MGHRA and YSYEKL. The CDR3 here is CASSQEGSYEQYF. The CDR3 DNA sequence: TGCGCCAGCAGCCAAGAGGGTTCCTACGAGCAGTACTTC.

This clone was detected a few times. The chain couples TRBV19 to TRBJ1-1; D unresolved. Trimming took 1 base from V and 7 from J, leaving 13 bases between them. The CDR3 consists of 14 residues. Germline V CDR1 and CDR2: LNHDA, SQIVND (reference sequence). The CDR3 is CASSIVWGDGEAFF. As DNA, the CDR3 is TGTGCCAGTAGTATAGTATGGGGAGATGGTGAAGCTTTCTTT. The whole variable domain, filled in from reference TRBV19 and TRBJ1-1, reads DGGITQSPKYLFRKEGQNVTLSCEQNLNHDAMYWYRQDPGQGLRLIYYSQIVNDFQKGDIAEGYSVSREKKESFPLTVTSAQKNPTAFYLCASSIVWGDGEAFFGQGTRLTVV.

The chain employs TRBV5-6 and TRBJ1-1, with D unresolved. This CDR3 contains 17 residues. V was clipped by 2 bases and J by 1 base, with 18 bases between them. Germline V gene sequence: CDR1 SGHDT, CDR2 YYEEEE. DNA of the CDR3: TGTGCCAGCAGCTTATGCATTAGGGTATTCGAGAACACTGAAGCTTTCTTT. This encodes CASSLCIRVFENTEAFF. Drawing the rest from reference TRBV5-6 and TRBJ1-1, the complete variable domain is DAGVTQSPTHLIKTRGQQVTLRCSPKSGHDTVSWYQQALGQGPQFIFQYYEEEERQRGNFPDRFSGHQFPNYSSELNVNALLLGDSALYLCASSLCIRVFENTEAFFGQGTRLTVV.

The chain is built from TRBV4-1 and TRBJ2-1; D perhaps matches TRBD1 (5 bases). The CDR3 extends over 16 amino acids. Germline CDR1 reads MGHRA; CDR2 reads YSYEKL. V was trimmed by 0 bases and J by 5 bases, leaving 14 bases between them. The chain's CDR3 is CASSQDRWGPHNEQFF. CDR3 DNA sequence: TGCGCCAGCAGCCAAGATAGATGGGGCCCACACAATGAGCAGTTCTTC.

The J gene is TRBJ2-7, the V gene TRBV4-2; D is possibly TRBD2 (5 bases). CDR3 length: 14 amino acids. V was shortened by 1 base and J by 3 bases, with 10 bases between the two germline ends. The germline V gene encodes CDR1 LGHNA and CDR2 YNFKEQ. CDR3: CASSQGGESYEQYF. In DNA, the CDR3 is TGTGCCAGCAGCCAAGGGGGAGAGAGCTACGAGCAGTACTTC.

This chain uses TRBV7-3 with TRBJ2-2; D may correspond to TRBD1 or TRBD2 (6 bases each). Trimming removed 4 bases from V and 4 bases from J, with 13 bases in between. Germline CDR1 and CDR2: SGHTA and FQGTGA. The CDR3 has 15 amino acids. The CDR3 loop is CASSSWGAGTGELFF. The CDR3 nucleotides read TGTGCCAGCAGCTCCTGGGGGGCGGGCACCGGGGAGCTGTTTTTT. Supplemented by reference TRBV7-3 and TRBJ2-2, the full variable domain reads GAGVSQTPSNKVTEKGKYVELRCDPISGHTALYWYRQSLGQGPEFLIYFQGTGAADDSGLPNDRFFAVRPEGSVSTLKIQRTERGDSAVYLCASSSWGAGTGELFFGEGSRLTVL.

The chain is built from TRBV7-2 and TRBJ2-1; no definite D call. This CDR3 contains 13 residues. The V gene's germline CDR1 is SGHTA and CDR2 FQGNSA. V was cut by 2 bases and J by 4 bases, with 6 bases left in between. CDR3 amino acids: CASSLIGYNEQFF. The CDR3 DNA reads TGTGCCAGCAGCTTAATCGGGTACAATGAGCAGTTCTTC.

The chain uses TRBV9 and TRBJ2-1; the D gene is possibly TRBD1 (5 bases). Trimming took off 0 bases at V and 0 bases at J, with 7 bases between the two ends. Per the germline V gene, CDR1 is SGDLS and CDR2 is YYNGEE. The length of the CDR3 is 15 residues. The CDR3 protein is CASSVGQTSYNEQFF. The CDR3 DNA sequence: TGTGCCAGCAGCGTAGGACAGACCTCCTACAATGAGCAGTTCTTC.

The table lists this clone with a count of one. This chain connects TRBV7-9 to TRBJ1-6; 7 bases fit TRBD1. Trimming removed 5 bases from V and 5 bases from J; junction bases left unmatched: 6. There are 15 residues in the CDR3. Germline CDR1 SEHNR, CDR2 FQNEAQ (reference sequence). CDR3 bases: TGTGCCAGCAGCCCACCCGGGACAGATAATTCACCCCTCCACTTT. Translated: CASSPPGTDNSPLHF.

The chain couples TRBV9 to TRBJ1-1; tentatively, D is TRBD1 (6 bases). V dropped 0 bases and J dropped 1 base, with 16 bases sitting between them. The CDR3 sequence is 17 residues long. From germline, CDR1 is SGDLS and CDR2 YYNGEE. The CDR3 loop is CASSVALSTGKNTEAFF. CDR3 DNA: TGTGCCAGCAGCGTAGCCCTCTCAACAGGGAAGAACACTGAAGCTTTCTTT.

The J gene is TRBJ2-2, the V gene TRBV28; TRBD1 agrees at 9 bases. V lost 5 bases and J lost 4; bases outside the gene matches: 8. In germline, CDR1 is MDHEN, CDR2 SYDVKM. The CDR3 sequence is 16 residues long. The CDR3 sequence is CASSRGTGSFTGELFF. CDR3 sequence (DNA): TGTGCCAGCAGTCGAGGGACAGGGTCTTTCACCGGGGAGCTGTTTTTT. Together with reference TRBV28 and TRBJ2-2, the CDR3 gives the full variable domain: DVKVTQSSRYLVKRTGEKVFLECVQDMDHENMFWYRQDPGLGLRLIYFSYDVKMKEKGDIPEGYSVSREKKERFSLILESASTNQTSMYLCASSRGTGSFTGELFFGEGSRLTVL.

The gene calls are TRBV10-1 and TRBJ2-3; 14 nucleotides agree with TRBD2. V shed 6 bases and J 5 bases; nucleotides not matched to a gene: 4. CDR3 length: 15 amino acids. CDR1 and CDR2 from the germline V gene are WNHNN and SYGVQD (reference sequence). The CDR3 reads CASRPGTSGGDTQYF. CDR3 nucleotides: TGCGCCAGCAGGCCCGGGACTAGCGGGGGAGATACGCAGTATTTT.

V usage is TRBV7-6 and J usage is TRBJ1-1; D not resolved. The CDR3 extends over 15 amino acids. V was cut by 1 base and J by 0 bases, with 9 bases left in between. Germline assignment: CDR1 SGHVS and CDR2 FNYEAQ. CDR3 sequence: CASSLGSHMNTEAFF. The CDR3 bases are TGTGCCAGCAGCTTAGGTAGCCATATGAACACTGAAGCTTTCTTT.

This chain joins TRBV7-9 and TRBJ2-5; D remains ambiguous. V lost 3 bases and J lost 1, with 9 bases in between. Looked up from germline, CDR1 is SEHNR and CDR2 is FQNEAQ (reference sequence). The CDR3 is made up of 14 amino acids. For the CDR3, the DNA is TGTGCCAGCAGCTTGGCTGCCGTCCAAGAGACCCAGTACTTC. Amino acids: CASSLAAVQETQYF.

This chain uses TRBV28 with TRBJ2-2; a weak D match, TRBD1 (5 bases). The germline V gene encodes CDR1 MDHEN and CDR2 SYDVKM. This CDR3 is built from 15 residues. V was cut by 2 bases and J by 7 bases, with 14 bases left in between. CDR3 loop: CASSLGAGLSGELFF. The CDR3 coding sequence is TGTGCCAGCAGTTTAGGGGCAGGGCTCAGCGGGGAGCTGTTTTTT.

This rearrangement joins TRBV29-1 to TRBJ2-7; a weak D match, TRBD1 (6 bases). In germline, CDR1 is SQVTM, CDR2 ANQGSEA. The CDR3 covers 12 residues. The V end was cut by 7 bases, the J end by 1 base, with 11 bases between. The DNA for the CDR3 is TGCAGCGCCGTCGGACAGTCCTACGAGCAGTACTTC. This gives the protein CSAVGQSYEQYF.

Worth noting for this clone: A read error may account for a junction end that differs from germline. The gene calls are TRBV28 and TRBJ2-3; D is unresolved. The germline CDR1 and CDR2 sequences are MDHEN and SYDVKM. This CDR3 comprises 9 residues. This CDR3 reads CASKDTQYF. DNA of the CDR3: TGTGCCAGCAAAGATACGCAGTATTTT.

Only a few counts were recorded for this clone. At the DNA level, this CDR3 is encoded by other sequences in the same sample as well. CDR3 protein: CASSMGGQPQHF. In nucleotides, the CDR3 is TGTGCCAGTAGTATGGGAGGTCAGCCCCAGCATTTT. The chain employs TRBV19 and TRBJ1-5; no reliable D call. The germline V gene has CDR1 LNHDA and CDR2 SQIVND (reference sequence). Trimming took 3 bases from V and 6 from J, leaving 6 bases between them. This CDR3 spans 12 amino acids.

The chain uses TRBV19 and TRBJ2-1; 7 bases map to TRBD1. From germline, CDR1 is LNHDA and CDR2 SQIVND (reference sequence). Unmatched junction bases numbered 3, after V lost 1 base and J lost 3 bases. This CDR3 is 15 amino acids long. In DNA, the CDR3 is TGTGCCAGTAGTATAGTGAGGGGGCACTACAATGAGCAGTTCTTC. This gives the protein CASSIVRGHYNEQFF.

V usage is TRBV5-8 and J usage is TRBJ1-1, with a weak D call TRBD1 (5 bases). Between the trimmed V and J ends, which lost 2 bases and 1 base, there was a span of 12 bases. The V gene's germline CDR1 is SGHTS and CDR2 YDEGEE. There are 15 residues in the CDR3. Written as DNA, the CDR3 is TGTGCCAGCAGCTTTTATCGGGGGACGAACACTGAAGCTTTCTTT. Amino acid sequence: CASSFYRGTNTEAFF.